The 5 T cell receptor beta chains below all came from one sample that was sequenced in a study of cytomegalovirus exposure and HLA in healthy donors. TCRdb keeps only in-frame clones here, not all; method: immunoSEQ multiplex PCR. The table records approximately 120,000 clones, approximately 95% of them present only once. The sample taken for sequencing was PBMCs. The receptors come from a man between 18 and 29 years old in good health and CMV-seronegative.

The chain links TRBV5-5 to TRBJ1-1; 7 bases match TRBD1. V shed 4 bases, J shed 1 base, and the junction held 7 bases outside the gene matches. CDR1 and CDR2 from the germline V gene are SGHKS and YYEKEE (reference sequence). This CDR3 region has 15 residues. This CDR3 reads CASSLPGGRNTEAFF. As DNA, the CDR3 is TGTGCCAGCAGCCTCCCAGGGGGAAGGAACACTGAAGCTTTCTTT.

Of note for this clone: This CDR3 is also generated by other DNA sequences in the sample. The rearrangement links TRBV4-3 to TRBJ2-1; 14 bases agree with TRBD2. CDR1 LGHNA and CDR2 YSLEER come from the germline V gene. After removal of 2 bases from V and 7 bases from J, the junction contained 7 bases not matched to a gene. The CDR3 runs to 17 residues. DNA for the CDR3: TGCGCCAGCAGCCAACGAGAGGGACTAGCGGGAGTTAATGAGCAGTTCTTC. Translated: CASSQREGLAGVNEQFF.

CDR3 sequence reads: CATAPTWASGYNEQFF. The CDR3 region has the DNA TGTGCCACCGCCCCAACTTGGGCAAGTGGGTACAATGAGCAGTTCTTC. The J gene is TRBJ2-1, the V gene TRBV11-3; D is unclear. V lost 10 bases, J lost 4 bases, and 23 bases lay in between. From germline, CDR1 is SGHNT and CDR2 YENEEA. CDR3 length: 16 amino acids.

This chain links TRBV30 with TRBJ1-2, with unresolved D. V lost 1 base, J lost 8 bases, and 11 bases lay in between. Germline values: CDR1 GTSNPN, CDR2 SVGIG (reference sequence). The CDR3 covers 12 residues. In DNA form, the CDR3 reads TGTGCCTGGAGTGGGAACCAGAGGGGCTACACCTTC. Translating gives CAWSGNQRGYTF.

V is TRBV9 and J is TRBJ2-7; TRBD1 might be the D (5 bases). Trimming shortened V by 4 bases and J by 0 bases, and 11 bases separated the two germline ends. The CDR3 runs to 14 residues. Germline values: CDR1 SGDLS, CDR2 YYNGEE. CDR3 residues: CASSPHRSSYEQYF. In DNA form, the CDR3 reads TGTGCCAGCAGCCCGCACAGGAGCTCCTACGAGCAGTACTTC. The whole variable domain, remainder taken from reference TRBV9 and TRBJ2-7, is DSGVTQTPKHLITATGQRVTLRCSPRSGDLSVYWYQQSLDQGLQFLIQYYNGEERAKGNILERFSAQQFPDLHSELNLSSLELGDSALYFCASSPHRSSYEQYFGPGTRLTVT.